These 20 T cell receptor beta chains share one sample of origin, sequenced in a study of cytomegalovirus exposure and HLA in healthy donors (dated by TCRdb to 2016 to 2017). The library was prepared using the immunoSEQ multiplex PCR assay. For the multiplex PCR, a mixture combining 60 forward primers for TCR Vbeta segments and 13 reverse primers for TCR Jbeta segments was used. Not all clones reach the TCRdb copy of this immuneACCESS table, which keeps in-frame sequences only. Checked studies attribute under half of the gap to unresolved V genes and leave the rest unexplained. For this sample there are under 200,000 clones; around 85% appear just once. The ten largest clones represent 1.3% of the sample. The specimen was PBMCs. The receptors derive from a man aged 45 to 65 in good health and CMV-seropositive.

The chain carries TRBV7-3 and TRBJ2-4, with TRBD2 identical over 12 bases. V shed 1 base, J shed 0 bases, and the junction held 22 bases outside the gene matches. The CDR3 sequence is 24 residues long. Germline-derived CDR1 and CDR2 are SGHTA and FQGTGA. The CDR3 DNA reads TGTGCCAGCAGCTTAAGATTGATCTGGGGACCGTGGACTAGCGGGACCTCAGCCAAAAACATTCAGTACTTC. Its translation: CASSLRLIWGPWTSGTSAKNIQYF.

This clone appeared a single time. The V gene is TRBV5-4, the J gene TRBJ2-4; D perhaps matches TRBD1 (8 bases). CDR3 length equals 17 residues. CDR1 is SGHNT and CDR2 is YYREEE in the germline V gene (reference sequence). V was cut by 3 bases and J by 8 bases, with 24 bases left in between. The CDR3 sequence is CASSSQGAGADRDIQYF. The CDR3 nucleotides read TGTGCCAGCAGCTCTCAGGGGGCGGGGGCTGACAGGGACATTCAGTACTTC.

The V and J genes are TRBV7-2 and TRBJ2-6; D is possibly TRBD2 (5 bases). Trimming took 1 base from V and 1 from J, leaving 5 bases between them. Germline lookup yields CDR1 SGHTA and CDR2 FQGNSA. This CDR3 has 15 amino acids. CDR3 sequence reads: CASSLVASGANVLTF. CDR3 coding DNA: TGTGCCAGCAGCTTAGTAGCGTCTGGGGCCAACGTCCTGACTTTC.

This clone appeared a few times. The rearrangement uses TRBV5-1 and TRBJ1-1; 7 positions agree with TRBD1. The CDR3 has 14 residues. Germline-derived CDR1 and CDR2 are SGHRS and YFSETQ. J was trimmed by 3 bases and V by 3 bases; bases with no gene match: 5. DNA for the CDR3: TGCGCCAGCAGCTGGAGACAGGGTGACACTGAAGCTTTCTTT. It yields the protein CASSWRQGDTEAFF. Using reference TRBV5-1 and TRBJ1-1 for the parts outside the CDR3, the full variable domain is KAGVTQTPRYLIKTRGQQVTLSCSPISGHRSVSWYQQTPGQGLQFLFEYFSETQRNKGNFPGRFSGRQFSNSRSEMNVSTLELGDSALYLCASSWRQGDTEAFFGQGTRLTVV.

This sequence joins TRBV6-1 and TRBJ2-1; 9 positions agree with TRBD2. V was clipped by 8 bases and J by 6 bases; unmatched bases: 5. The V gene's germline CDR1 is MNHNS and CDR2 SASEGT. The CDR3 extends over 13 amino acids. As DNA, the CDR3 is TGTGCCAGCCGACAGACTAGCGGCAATGAGCAGTTCTTC. Amino acid sequence: CASRQTSGNEQFF.

The rearrangement joins TRBV4-1 to TRBJ2-1; 8 bases align to TRBD1. The CDR3 is made up of 15 amino acids. Trimming removed 4 bases from V and 8 bases from J; junction bases left unmatched: 10. The V gene's germline CDR1 is MGHRA and CDR2 YSYEKL. CDR3 sequence (DNA): TGCGCCAGCAGCCGGGGCGACAGGGGCACAGATGAGCAGTTCTTC. Its protein product is CASSRGDRGTDEQFF.

This chain connects TRBV18 to TRBJ1-2, with D tentatively TRBD1 (6 bases). V was trimmed by 3 bases and J by 3 bases, leaving 11 bases between them. The germline V gene has CDR1 KGHSH and CDR2 LQKENI. The CDR3 loop spans 14 amino acids. The CDR3: CASSPKGGDYGYTF. CDR3 sequence (DNA): TGTGCCAGCTCACCTAAAGGGGGGGACTATGGCTACACCTTC.

The chain is built from TRBV7-2 and TRBJ1-2; the match to TRBD1 covers 9 bases. The CDR3 totals 15 residues. Trimming took 5 bases from V and 8 from J; bases not matched to a gene: 12. Germline V gene lookup returns CDR1 SGHTA and CDR2 FQGNSA. CDR3 nucleotide sequence: TGTGCCAGCAGCCATACACCGGACAGGGGTGGCGGCTACACCTTC. It codes for CASSHTPDRGGGYTF.

The chain carries TRBV7-2 and TRBJ2-7; no clear D gene. The CDR3 spans 12 residues. Germline V gives CDR1 SGHTA, CDR2 FQGNSA. The V end was cut by 7 bases, the J end by 6 bases, with 13 bases between. The CDR3 protein is CASTSRLGEQYF. CDR3 nucleotides: TGTGCCAGCACCTCCCGGCTAGGCGAGCAGTACTTC.

The chain couples TRBV2 to TRBJ2-7; D unresolved. V lost 3 bases and J lost 5, with 11 bases in between. CDR1 SNHLY and CDR2 FYNNEI come from the germline V gene. The CDR3 is 13 amino acids. The CDR3 coding sequence is TGTGCCAGCAGTGAGGCCAGGATCCACGAGCAGTACTTC. Protein: CASSEARIHEQYF.

The chain joins TRBV7-3 to TRBJ1-2, with a weak D call TRBD1 (5 bases). V was pared by 3 bases and J by 7 bases, with 12 bases between. Germline CDR1 reads SGHTA; CDR2 reads FQGTGA. The CDR3 loop spans 13 amino acids. Written as DNA, the CDR3 is TGTGCCAGCAGCTTGGGGACTGAGGGTGGCTACACCTTC. It is translated as CASSLGTEGGYTF.

J is TRBJ2-1 and V is TRBV29-1, with 13 bases identical to TRBD2. V lost 3 bases, J lost 9 bases, and 14 bases stayed unmatched. The CDR3 covers 17 residues. Germline loops: CDR1 SQVTM, CDR2 ANQGSEA. CDR3 amino acids: CSVEATSGRVVQGEQFF. The CDR3 DNA reads as TGCAGCGTTGAGGCCACTAGCGGGAGGGTGGTTCAGGGTGAGCAGTTCTTC.

This clone was picked up a small number of times. The V call is TRBV5-1, the J call TRBJ2-1; unclear D gene. Germline loops: CDR1 SGHRS, CDR2 YFSETQ. Between the trimmed V and J ends, which lost 0 bases and 8 bases, there was a span of 9 bases. The CDR3 covers 13 residues. CDR3 DNA sequence: TGCGCCAGCAGCTTGGGCCAGTTGGATGAGCAGTTCTTC. Amino acids: CASSLGQLDEQFF.

The chain combines TRBV5-6 with TRBJ1-4; 7 bases align to TRBD1. Germline CDR1 is SGHDT and CDR2 is YYEEEE. V dropped 5 bases and J dropped 0; count of bases not matched to a gene: 4. CDR3 length equals 15 residues. CDR3 sequence reads: CASSGTAATNEKLFF. The CDR3 coding sequence is TGTGCCAGCAGTGGGACAGCCGCAACTAATGAAAAACTGTTTTTT.

This clone was found once. Relative to the germline gene, one junction end is altered; a read error may explain this. J is TRBJ2-2 and V is TRBV7-7; 13 bases agree with TRBD2. This CDR3 region has 15 residues. Looked up from germline, CDR1 is SSHAT and CDR2 is FNYEAQ (reference sequence). The CDR3 coding sequence is TGTGCTAGCAGCTCGGGACTAGCGGGAACCGGGGAGCTGTTTTTT. It yields the protein CASSSGLAGTGELFF.

The chain couples TRBV6-6 to TRBJ1-2; the match to TRBD1 covers 9 bases. J lost 3 bases, V lost 7 bases, and 6 bases had no gene match. Germline-derived CDR1 and CDR2 are MNHNY and SVGAGI (reference sequence). The CDR3 covers 14 residues. Here the CDR3 DNA reads TGTGCCAGCATCTTGACAGGGGGTTACTATGGCTACACCTTC. Translating it yields CASILTGGYYGYTF.

The chain has TRBV2 and TRBJ2-5, with D possibly matching TRBD2 (5 bases). Germline loops: CDR1 SNHLY, CDR2 FYNNEI. V gave up 0 bases and J gave up 8 bases, with 19 bases separating them. This CDR3 is built from 16 residues. The CDR3 sequence: CASSEARANLGDTQYF. The DNA for the CDR3 is TGTGCCAGCAGTGAAGCTAGAGCCAACCTGGGAGACACCCAGTACTTC.

V usage is TRBV9 and J usage is TRBJ2-6; D might be TRBD1 (6 bases). V lost 4 bases, J lost 4 bases, and 12 bases lay in between. Germline V CDR1 and CDR2: SGDLS, YYNGEE. The CDR3 extends over 15 amino acids. CDR3 loop: CASSTTGSGANVLTF. The CDR3 region has the DNA TGTGCCAGCAGCACTACAGGGTCCGGGGCCAACGTCCTGACTTTC.

Only a few counts were recorded for this clone. This chain links TRBV5-1 with TRBJ1-4; D may be TRBD1 (6 bases). CDR1 and CDR2 from the germline V gene are SGHRS and YFSETQ. The ends were cut back, 0 bases at V and 6 bases at J, with 12 bases in the middle. The CDR3 covers 15 residues. The CDR3 DNA sequence: TGCGCCAGCAGCTTGGACGGGGGGCCCGATGAAAAACTGTTTTTT. Encoded protein: CASSLDGGPDEKLFF.

The CDR3 sequence: CASSEYGELFF. The CDR3 DNA reads TGTGCCAGCAGTGAGTACGGGGAGCTGTTTTTT. This sequence joins TRBV2 and TRBJ2-2; no definite D call. The V gene's germline CDR1 is SNHLY and CDR2 FYNNEI. The CDR3 length is 11 residues. V lost 3 bases to trimming and J lost 7 bases, with 3 bases between them.